This T cell receptor (beta chain) comes out of a study of blood T cells in healthy people across ages (dated by TCRdb to 2013 to 2016). Background on the whole study: In model experiments, template switching captured about one uniquely barcoded TCR beta cDNA molecule for every two T cells. Two additional independent replicas of 1 million unique cDNA reads from the same blood draw were analyzed for two donors (one aged 18 to 30 and one aged 80 or older). Using deep sequencing normalized with unique cDNA molecular identifiers, the study measured how TCR beta repertoire diversity changes with age. To avoid experimental bias, donors of different ages were distributed randomly across sequencing lanes. The donors were split into four age groups: young (average about 16 years), middle-aged (over 35), aged (roughly 60) and long-lived (roughly 88).

Note on this clonotype: Its antigen remains unidentified. Base qualities were left out, and no much larger clone turns up one base away.

Points the paper makes about the study in general: Compared with the aged group, the long-lived group had more naive CD4+ T cells, fewer expanded clones and increased TCR diversity, suggesting age selection. Conclusive comparison of naive and antigen-experienced compartments was prevented by the profiling of bulk unsorted PBMCs. As age increased, observed TCR beta diversity per million T cells dropped in a roughly linear way, and a significant reduction was already evident by age about 36. Estimates of total diversity from one million sequenced T cells were regarded as lower bounds and underestimates. Because the CMV infection status of the donors was unknown, age-related changes in expanded clonotypes may potentially have been confounded. Observed TCR beta diversity correlated strongly with the percentage of naive T cells measured by flow cytometry.

Donors were under 40 systemically healthy Caucasian individuals from Russia aged 6 to 90 years. Around 10 milliliters of peripheral blood were drawn from each donor into EDTA-treated Vacutainer tubes. Ficoll-Paque density-gradient centrifugation was used to isolate PBMCs, with at least 7 million obtained per sample. Trizol reagent was used to extract total RNA from PBMCs, with at least 6 micrograms per sample. For every donor, an aliquot of PBMCs went through flow cytometry to measure the percentages of naive CD45RAhigh/CD27high T cells. As encoded in the germline V gene (reference sequence), CDR1 is MNHEY while CDR2 is SMNVEV. V lost 2 bases and J lost 5 bases; the stretch between them is 15 bases long. From the cysteine through the phenylalanine, the CDR3 covers 15 amino acids. This entry keeps only the CDR3 DNA: 45 bases, framed from base 1. The library was built by means of 5' RACE. Sequencing was carried out with an Illumina HiSeq 2500. The second PCR ran for roughly 6 to 11 cycles and used a J-beta primer mix along with a sample-barcoded 5' primer. A unique molecular identifier was introduced onto each TCR beta cDNA molecule by a template-switch 5' adaptor carrying 12 random nucleotides. Each sample yielded at least 2.5 million CDR3-containing paired-end reads. The Mint cDNA synthesis kit, primed by a TRBC-specific oligonucleotide, was used to synthesize first-strand cDNA from all RNA. Following uracil-DNA glycosylase treatment, a first 18-cycle PCR with universal primers M1SS and BC2_uni_R was performed on all cDNA. Under the source paper's analysis protocol: For normalization, 1 million high-quality reads were randomly selected from each sample, with every read carrying a distinct molecular identifier. Reads with shared molecular identifiers were discarded instead of being binned into consensus sequences. CDR3 identification, clonotype clustering and error correction used MiTCR with a Q25 quality threshold and the strictest error-elimination algorithm. A nonparametric unseen species model with Euler transformation was used to estimate lower-bound total TCR beta diversity. TCRdb reprocessed the public reads (quality trimming at Q25 with fastp, clone calling with MiXCR) and kept in-frame beta chains. A single entry per CDR3 protein holds the most common genes and DNA from its merged rows. These V and J calls derive from TCRdb rather than the authors' analysis. In all, the sample holds about 970,000 distinct CDR3 sequences, and roughly 51% of those were seen once. Over 20% of the sample comes from the top ten.

The sequenced material came from blood. The sequence links TRBV27 to TRBJ2-5; possibly the D gene is TRBD2, per 6 matching bases. This sequence originates from a woman in her fifties or sixties in good health. The CDR3 amino acid sequence is: CASSLGGRNWETQYF. The bases are TGTGCCAGCAGTTTAGGAGGGAGAAACTGGGAGACCCAGTACTTC.